This T cell receptor beta chain was sequenced during a study of T cell responses to AZD1222 COVID-19 vaccine. Study-wide points: Only a handful of people who got AZD1222 tested seropositive at baseline. There were mostly white British donors and more females than males, and clonal diversity was possibly underestimated. Unmutated variant regions are reportedly targeted by nearly half of spike-specific TCRs. Rises in breadth and depth of Spike-specific TCRs came after two AZD1222 doses.

The table came from immunoSEQ multiplex PCR; TCRdb's copy has only in-frame clones and leaves some out. The table records over 110,000 clones, 93% of them present only once. As for this clone: As yet, its antigen is unknown.

CDR1 SGHNT and CDR2 YYREEE come from the germline V gene (reference sequence). The V gene lost 1 base and the J gene lost 8 bases, with 15 bases spanning the gap. There are 15 residues in the CDR3. This clonotype was sampled from an adult who had recovered from COVID-19. The chain recombines TRBV5-4 with TRBJ2-2; tentatively, D is TRBD2 (6 bases). The sample was peripheral blood, taken after recovery from COVID-19. CDR3 sequence: CASSLRRGDSGELFF. In DNA form, the CDR3 reads TGTGCCAGCAGCTTGCGGCGGGGCGACTCAGGGGAGCTGTTTTTT.